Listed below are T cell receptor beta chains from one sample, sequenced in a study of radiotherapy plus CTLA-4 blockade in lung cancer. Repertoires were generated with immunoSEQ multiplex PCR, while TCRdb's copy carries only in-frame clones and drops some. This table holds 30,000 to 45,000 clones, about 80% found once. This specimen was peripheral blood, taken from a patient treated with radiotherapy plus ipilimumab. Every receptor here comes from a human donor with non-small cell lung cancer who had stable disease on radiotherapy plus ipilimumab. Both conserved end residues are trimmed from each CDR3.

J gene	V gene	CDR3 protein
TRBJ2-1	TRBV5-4	ASSLFGNHNEQF
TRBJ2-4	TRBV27	ASSLSIAKNIQY
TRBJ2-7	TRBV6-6	ASRGGGVWEQY
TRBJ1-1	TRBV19	ASSPRGPNAEAF
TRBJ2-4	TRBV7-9	ASSPPGVAKNIQY
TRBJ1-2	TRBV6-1	ASSEAADRDNYGYT
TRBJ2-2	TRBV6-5	ASSYSTGTDTGELF
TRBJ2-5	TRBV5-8	ASSLGRETQY
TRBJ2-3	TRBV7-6	ASSLGTSGDIGGTQY
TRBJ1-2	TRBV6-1	ASSEDREVSGGYT
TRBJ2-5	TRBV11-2	ASNRDREETQY
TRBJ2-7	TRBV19	ASSIDPGEQY
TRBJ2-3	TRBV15	ATSRDYLGGRTDTQY
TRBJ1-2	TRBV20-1	SASYGYT
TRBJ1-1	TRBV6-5	ASSYWTNTEAF
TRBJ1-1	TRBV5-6	ASSLLVPGRGDTEAF
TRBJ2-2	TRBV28	ASILDRAAGELF
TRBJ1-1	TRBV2	ASSATGPEAF
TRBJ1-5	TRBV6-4	ASSAEQGQPQH
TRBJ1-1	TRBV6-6	ASSYTGGANTEAF
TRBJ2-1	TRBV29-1	SVAGGLANEQF
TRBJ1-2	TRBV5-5	ASSFAGLTPDGYT
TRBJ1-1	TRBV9	ASSGTPLVNTEAF
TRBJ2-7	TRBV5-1	ASSLAGNRANEQY
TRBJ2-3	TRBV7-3	ASSVVAGGLRTDTQY
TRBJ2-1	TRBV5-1	ASSLGGSSYNEQF
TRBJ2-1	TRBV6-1	ASTLTHEGNEQF
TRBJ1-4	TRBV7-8	ASSLERGFYEKLF
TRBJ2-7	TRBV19	ASKMSTGGSYEQY
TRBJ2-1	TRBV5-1	ASSSDRGRNEQF
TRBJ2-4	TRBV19	ASSIRSSGDLAKNIQY
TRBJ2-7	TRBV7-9	ASSTNGYEQY
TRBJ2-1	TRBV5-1	ASSPYSSYNEQF
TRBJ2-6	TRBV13	ASSFILDRGSSGANVLT
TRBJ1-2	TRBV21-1	ASSKVRTGSTYGYT
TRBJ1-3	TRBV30	AWSVGDTIY
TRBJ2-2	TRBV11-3	ASSLVGGPSTGELF
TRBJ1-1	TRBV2	ASSEEQGTEAF
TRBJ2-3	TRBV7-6	ASSLGGMADTQY
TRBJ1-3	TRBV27	ASSPGGGINTIY
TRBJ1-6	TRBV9	ASSVALGANSPLH
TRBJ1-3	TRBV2	ASTLGPPPGNTIY
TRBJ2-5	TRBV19	ASSPRVRETQY
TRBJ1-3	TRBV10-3	AISPVSLRSGNTIY
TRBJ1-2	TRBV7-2	ASSTGQTNYGYT
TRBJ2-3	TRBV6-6	ASSYSGSGTDTQY
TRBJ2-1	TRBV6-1	ASRRLALPYNEQF
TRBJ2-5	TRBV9	ASSVEGVEETQY
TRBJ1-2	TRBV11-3	ASRPRGNT
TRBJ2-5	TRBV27	ASSFLGQGLETQY
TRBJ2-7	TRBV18	ASSPPSGGGYEQY
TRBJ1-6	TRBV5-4	ASSLVRGVVDSPLH
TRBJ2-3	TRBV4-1	ASSQDPSGAQTDTQY
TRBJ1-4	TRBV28	ASSLGGQKVEKLF
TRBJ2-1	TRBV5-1	ASSPSGTVVDEQF
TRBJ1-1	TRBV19	ASSRDGYTEAF
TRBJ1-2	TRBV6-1	ASSEAGTGLSGYT
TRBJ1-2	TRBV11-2	ASSPSTGNYGYT
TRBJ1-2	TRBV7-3	ASSSNTRTLDGYT
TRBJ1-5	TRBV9	ASSFQGGQPQH